This TCR beta chain is from a study of blood T cell repertoires in COVID-19. Clones were read by immunoSEQ multiplex PCR, and TCRdb kept only the in-frame ones, dropping some. This table holds about 190,000 clones, approximately 81% found once. V dropped 5 bases and J dropped 7 bases, with 14 bases sitting between them. Per germline, CDR1 MNHEY and CDR2 SMNVEV (reference sequence). The CDR3 sequence is 13 residues long. The clonotype comes from a human donor in a cohort sampled during active COVID-19. The sequencing input was peripheral blood. The chain employs TRBV27 and TRBJ1-2, with TRBD1 as a possible D gene (6 bases). The CDR3 DNA reads TGTGCCAGCAGTCCCCACAGGGACGGTGGCTACACCTTC. Translated, it gives CASSPHRDGGYTF.